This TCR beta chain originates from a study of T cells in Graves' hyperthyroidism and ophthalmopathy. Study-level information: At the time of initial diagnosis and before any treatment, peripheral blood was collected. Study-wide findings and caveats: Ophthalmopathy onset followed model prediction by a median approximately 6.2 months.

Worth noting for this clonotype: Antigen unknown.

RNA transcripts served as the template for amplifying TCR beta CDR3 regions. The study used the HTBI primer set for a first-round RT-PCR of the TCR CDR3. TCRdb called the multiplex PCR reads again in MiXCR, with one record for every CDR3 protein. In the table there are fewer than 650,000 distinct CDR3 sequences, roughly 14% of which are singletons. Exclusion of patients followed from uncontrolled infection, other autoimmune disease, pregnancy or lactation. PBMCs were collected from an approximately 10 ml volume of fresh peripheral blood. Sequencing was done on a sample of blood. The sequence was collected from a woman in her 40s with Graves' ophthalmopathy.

CDR3 amino acids: CASSPEGQSDYGYTF. The CDR3 nucleotides are TGTGCCAGCAGCCCAGAGGGACAGTCCGACTATGGCTACACCTTC. The chain couples TRBV5-6 to TRBJ1-2, with TRBD1 matching over 7 bases. J gave up 3 bases and V 4 bases, and 9 bases lay outside the gene matches. Germline-derived CDR1 and CDR2 are SGHDT and YYEEEE. CDR3 size: 15 residues.